This T cell receptor (beta chain) was found in a study of OX40 agonist ivuxolimab in advanced cancers. Study background: Hepatocellular carcinoma, melanoma, renal cell or head and neck cancer was diagnosed in the dose-escalation patients. Participants, approximately 83% male, averaged about 59 years of age, ranging from about 20 to 79.

The study's findings and limits: On average, CD8+ T cells showed a greater number of expanded clones than CD4+.

V gave up 4 bases and J gave up 5 bases, with 12 bases separating them. Per the germline V gene, CDR1 is SGHTA and CDR2 is FQGNSA. CDR3 length: 14 amino acids. A history of autoimmune disease or systemic immunosuppression excluded patients. Sequenced by immunoSEQ multiplex PCR; TCRdb stores in-frame clones only, minus some. The sample has nearly 110,000 clones; 90% are singletons. Note on this clone: No antigen is known for it.

The receptor was derived from an adult with an advanced solid tumor such as melanoma, head and neck, liver or kidney cancer. This specimen consisted of CD4+ or CD8+ T cells sorted from blood, obtained in a trial of the OX40 agonist ivuxolimab. The rearrangement links TRBV7-2 to TRBJ1-5; no reliable D call. For the CDR3, the DNA is TGTGCCAGCAGCTCAGGTGTTGCTTATCAGCCCCAGCATTTT. It specifies CASSSGVAYQPQHF.